These 5 T cell receptor beta chains share one sample of origin, sequenced in a study of technical replicates of blood from a few donors. Sequencing used immunoSEQ multiplex PCR; TCRdb keeps in-frame clones, though not all of them. The data hold fewer than 95,000 clones, with around 94% observed a single time. Sequenced sample: T cells isolated from PBMCs. The receptors originated from a human donor in good health.

In this sample, this clone turned up once. This chain uses TRBV29-1 with TRBJ2-7; 12 bases line up with TRBD2. The CDR3 has 13 amino acids. Germline CDR1 SQVTM, CDR2 ANQGSEA. V was clipped by 5 bases and J by 4 bases; unmatched bases: 3. DNA for the CDR3: TGCAGCGTTTGGACTAGCGGGGAATACGAGCAGTACTTC. It encodes CSVWTSGEYEQYF.

The rearrangement joins TRBV6-5 to TRBJ2-7; 7 positions match TRBD2. V was clipped by 0 bases and J by 2 bases; unmatched bases: 7. Germline assignment: CDR1 MNHEY and CDR2 SVGAGI. CDR3 length: 16 amino acids. CDR3 in amino acids: CASSYSGGSATYEQYF. The CDR3 DNA is TGTGCCAGCAGTTACTCCGGCGGGAGTGCTACCTACGAGCAGTACTTC.

The chain joins TRBV5-1 to TRBJ1-5; 9 bases agree with TRBD1. Germline V gene lookup returns CDR1 SGHRS and CDR2 YFSETQ. V shed 4 bases, J shed 7 bases, and the junction held 6 bases outside the gene matches. The CDR3 has 14 residues. Here the CDR3 reads CASSPGQGGQPQHF. CDR3 bases: TGCGCCAGCAGCCCGGGACAGGGCGGACAGCCCCAGCATTTT.

V is TRBV15 and J is TRBJ2-1; D might be TRBD2 (6 bases). The CDR3 length is 17 residues. V was clipped by 0 bases and J by 0 bases, with 12 bases between them. Germline CDR1 reads LNHNV; CDR2 reads YYDKDF (reference sequence). CDR3 DNA: TGTGCCACCAGCAGAGATGGCGGGGTCTCCTCCTACAATGAGCAGTTCTTC. As protein: CATSRDGGVSSYNEQFF.

This chain's CDR3 is CASSFFVGLNGAFF. As DNA, the CDR3 is TGTGCCAGCAGCTTTTTTGTCGGTCTCAATGGAGCTTTCTTT. This rearrangement joins TRBV11-3 to TRBJ1-1; no firm D call. V lost 3 bases, J lost 10 bases, and 18 bases lay in between. The germline V gene has CDR1 SGHNT and CDR2 YENEEA. The CDR3 runs to 14 residues.